The table lists the clone carrying this T cell receptor (beta chain) with a few counts. From the 5' RACE reads, TCRdb called clonotypes with MiXCR, one entry per CDR3 protein. The data contain 450,000 or so distinct CDR3 sequences, less than 20% of them seen just once; the ten biggest clones take up 9% to 15%. This entry is derived from a study of identical twins. Trimming shortened V by 0 bases and J by 6 bases, and 8 bases separated the two germline ends. The CDR3 consists of 14 residues. Germline CDR1 and CDR2: LGHNA and YNFKEQ. The specimen sequenced was naive T cells sorted from blood. The chain uses TRBV4-2 and TRBJ2-2; D gene unclear. The sequence came from a man in his fifties in good health. CDR3 in amino acids: CASSQDRSPGELFF. The CDR3 DNA reads as TGTGCCAGCAGCCAAGATCGGAGCCCCGGGGAGCTGTTTTTT.